These 20 T cell receptor beta chains came from one sample sequenced in a study of T cells in Graves' hyperthyroidism and ophthalmopathy. RNA transcripts yielded amplified TCR beta CDR3 regions. An initial round of RT-PCR targeting the TCR CDR3 relied on the HTBI primer set. TCRdb re-called the multiplex PCR reads with MiXCR, one entry per CDR3 protein. The data hold hundreds of thousands of distinct CDR3 sequences, with 45% observed a single time. The specimen was peripheral blood or thyroid tissue (not recorded which). The origin of the receptors is an adult man with Graves' disease, either hyperthyroidism or ophthalmopathy (not recorded which).

The rearrangement joins TRBV24-1 to TRBJ2-7, with 7 bases lining up with TRBD2. The CDR3 is made up of 15 amino acids. The V gene's germline CDR1 is KGHDR and CDR2 SFDVKD. V gave up 2 bases and J gave up 3 bases; unmatched junction bases: 6. CDR3 residues: CATSDSGGGNYEQYF. CDR3 nucleotides: TGTGCCACCAGTGATTCTGGGGGGGGGAACTACGAGCAGTACTTC.

Points on this clonotype: Germline and junction disagree at one end, which may indicate a read error. The chain links TRBV7-8 to TRBJ2-5; 7 positions match TRBD1. The CDR3 is 14 amino acids. The germline gives CDR1 SGHVS, CDR2 FQNEAQ. CDR3: CAGRVAGGQETQYF. DNA for the CDR3: TGTGCCGGCAGGGTGGCAGGGGGCCAAGAGACCCAGTACTTC.

This clonotype was seen a few times. The DNA for the CDR3 is TGTGCCAGCAGCCGTTTATTGGACAGGGATATTGAAAAACTGTTTTTT. It specifies CASSRLLDRDIEKLFF. The chain uses TRBV7-9 and TRBJ1-4; TRBD1 matches 8 bases. The CDR3 is made up of 16 amino acids. J was trimmed by 7 bases and V by 5 bases; bases with no gene match: 12. Germline V gives CDR1 SEHNR, CDR2 FQNEAQ (reference sequence).

About this clonotype itself: A much larger clone is a single base away; this may be a read error. J is TRBJ2-5 and V is TRBV11-3; unclear D gene. V was cut by 4 bases and J by 4 bases, with 7 bases left in between. The CDR3 runs to 12 residues. Looked up from germline, CDR1 is SGHNT and CDR2 is YENEEA. This CDR3 reads CASSYDLETQYF. The DNA of the CDR3 is TGTGCCAGCAGCTATGACTTAGAGACCCAGTACTTC.

The J gene is TRBJ1-1, the V gene TRBV20-1; no clear D gene. The CDR3 length is 14 residues. Germline CDR1 reads DFQATT; CDR2 reads SNEGSKA (reference sequence). The V end lost 0 bases, the J end lost 4 bases, and 12 bases lay between the germline ends. CDR3 sequence reads: CSAREGGEGTEAFF. CDR3 in DNA: TGCAGTGCTAGAGAGGGCGGGGAAGGCACTGAAGCTTTCTTT.

This clonotype has just one count. The V gene is TRBV2, the J gene TRBJ2-5; D might be TRBD1 (6 bases). The tail of the sequence fits TRBJ2-7 better, so the J call may be wrong. This CDR3 region has 13 residues. Germline assignment: CDR1 SNHLY and CDR2 FYNNEI. The CDR3 region has the DNA TGTGCCAGCAGTTTTGGACAGACATGCGAGCAGTACTTC. The encoded protein is CASSFGQTCEQYF.

The chain joins TRBV12-3 or TRBV12-4 to TRBJ1-5; D is unclear. This CDR3 has 14 residues. V lost 4 bases and J lost 3, with 10 bases in between. The CDR3 region has the DNA TGTGCCAGCAGTTACGGCCGCTTCAATCAGCCCCAGCATTTT. It yields the protein CASSYGRFNQPQHF.

A note on this clonotype: Its ends do not fully match the called genes, so a read error is possible. The chain uses TRBV2 and TRBJ2-7, with a weak D call TRBD1 (6 bases). CDR3 size: 12 residues. From germline, CDR1 is SNHLY and CDR2 FYNNEI. This chain's CDR3 is CARSPQGYEQYF. CDR3 sequence (DNA): TGTGCCCGCAGCCCACAGGGTTACGAGCAGTACTTC.

This clonotype was observed many times. The V call is TRBV2, the J call TRBJ1-1; unclear D gene. V shed 5 bases and J shed 4 bases, with 8 bases lying between them. CDR1 and CDR2 from the germline V gene are SNHLY and FYNNEI. The CDR3 extends over 12 amino acids. This CDR3 is CASSKGGTEAFF. The CDR3, as DNA: TGTGCCAGCAGTAAGGGCGGCACTGAAGCTTTCTTT.

The table lists this clonotype with a few counts. The chain recombines TRBV12-3 or TRBV12-4 with TRBJ1-2; perhaps TRBD1 as D (6 bases). The CDR3 runs 13 residues. V lost 6 bases to trimming and J lost 7 bases, with 15 bases between them. The CDR3 spells CASSPDSVVGYTF. CDR3 coding DNA: TGTGCCAGCAGCCCGGACAGCGTCGTTGGCTACACCTTC.

CDR3: CASGRGQLGGEQYF. In nucleotides, the CDR3 is TGTGCCAGCGGAAGGGGGCAGCTCGGAGGCGAGCAGTACTTC. This chain links TRBV25-1 with TRBJ2-7; 7 nucleotides line up with TRBD1. V lost 8 bases and J lost 6; bases outside the gene matches: 13. The CDR3 totals 14 residues. Germline lookup yields CDR1 MGHDK and CDR2 SYGVNS.

Concerning this clonotype: A read error may explain this, as a much larger clone is one base away. The chain joins TRBV6-1 to TRBJ1-2; D unclear. V was trimmed by 4 bases and J by 2 bases, leaving 8 bases between them. CDR3 length: 13 residues. Germline V gives CDR1 MNHNS, CDR2 SASEGT. The CDR3 protein is CASSADGNYGYTF. CDR3 nucleotides: TGTGCCAGCAGTGCGGACGGAAACTATGGCTACACCTTC.

This chain connects TRBV10-3 to TRBJ1-6, with 7 bases that match TRBD1. The CDR3 has 14 amino acids. Germline V gene data show CDR1 as ENHRY and CDR2 as SYGVKD. J was trimmed by 10 bases and V by 6 bases; bases with no gene match: 9. The chain's CDR3 is CAISPDQGDSPLHF. The CDR3 bases are TGTGCCATCAGCCCCGACCAGGGGGACTCACCCCTCCACTTT.

The J gene is TRBJ1-2, the V gene TRBV19; no clear D gene. Trimming left V 3 bases short and J 2 bases short, with 7 bases between. The V gene's germline CDR1 is LNHDA and CDR2 SQIVND (reference sequence). CDR3 length: 13 amino acids. The CDR3 loop reads CASSMKENYGYTF. The CDR3 DNA sequence: TGTGCCAGTAGTATGAAAGAGAACTATGGCTACACCTTC.

This clonotype has ten or more counts. The rearrangement links TRBV10-1 to TRBJ1-3; TRBD1 matches 8 bases. CDR3 size: 15 residues. Germline V CDR1 and CDR2: WNHNN, SYGVQD (reference sequence). The trim removed 3 bases at V and 4 bases at J, leaving 5 bases unmatched. The CDR3 DNA is TGCGCCAGCAGTGACCGGACAGGGCGAGGAAACACCATATATTTT. It specifies CASSDRTGRGNTIYF.

The chain combines TRBV20-1 with TRBJ2-5; no definite D call. V was trimmed by 0 bases and J by 4 bases, leaving 6 bases between them. Germline lookup yields CDR1 DFQATT and CDR2 SNEGSKA (reference sequence). This CDR3 comprises 12 residues. As DNA, the CDR3 is TGCAGTGCTAGAGAGACTGTAGAGACCCAGTACTTC. It is translated as CSARETVETQYF.

This chain connects TRBV7-9 to TRBJ1-1; D possibly corresponds to TRBD1 (6 bases). Trimming pared 7 bases from V and 6 bases from J, leaving 21 bases between. The CDR3 totals 15 residues. CDR1 is SEHNR, CDR2 FQNEAQ, per germline (reference sequence). In DNA, the CDR3 is TGTGCCAGCACCCTAGGGGGGGAGAGGGGCTCTGAAGCTTTCTTT. Protein sequence: CASTLGGERGSEAFF. The variable domain in full, with the rest retrieved from reference TRBV7-9 and TRBJ1-1, is DTGVSQNPRHKITKRGQNVTFRCDPISEHNRLYWYRQTLGQGPEFLTYFQNEAQLEKSRLLSDRFSAERPKGSFSTLEIQRTEQGDSAMYLCASTLGGERGSEAFFGQGTRLTVV.

The J gene is TRBJ1-5, the V gene TRBV12-3 or TRBV12-4; D gene unclear. Trimming left V 6 bases short and J 5 bases short, with 23 bases between. The CDR3 spans 17 residues. The CDR3 is CASSLGRLGSRYQPQHF. Here the CDR3 DNA reads TGTGCCAGCAGCCTCGGACGGCTAGGGTCACGCTATCAGCCCCAGCATTTT.

This clonotype was counted ten times or more. The chain is built from TRBV6-5 and TRBJ1-1; D may be TRBD1 (5 bases). CDR3 length: 13 amino acids. V was trimmed by 5 bases and J by 2 bases, leaving 9 bases between them. Germline values: CDR1 MNHEY, CDR2 SVGAGI. The CDR3 loop is CASSVDINTEAFF. The CDR3 region has the DNA TGTGCCAGCAGTGTGGACATCAACACTGAAGCTTTCTTT.

Comment on this clonotype: A read error may account for a junction end that differs from germline. The chain couples TRBV7-9 to TRBJ2-7; 9 nucleotides match TRBD1. Germline CDR1 and CDR2: SEHNR and FQNEAQ (reference sequence). The CDR3 is made up of 16 amino acids. The CDR3 nucleotides read TGTGCCAGCAGCCCCCAGGACAGGGGTAAAAATTCACCCCTCCACTTC. Its translation: CASSPQDRGKNSPLHF.